This T cell receptor (beta chain) comes out of a study of beta chain features in type 1 diabetes (dated by TCRdb to about 2018). Notes on the research overall: Mean age, gender distribution, total cell number and subset yield did not differ between patients and healthy donors. In the study, TCRB repertoires of sorted circulating CD4+ T cell subsets from recently diagnosed type 1 diabetes patients were compared with those of matched healthy donors. A total of roughly 98,000,000 sorted cells were examined across all samples, and RNA yield correlated strongly with the number of cells per subset. Naive and central memory subsets were obtained from all 30 or so donors, but regulatory and stem cell-like memory subsets were isolated from only 8 patients and 8 healthy donors.

Overall study results and their limits: Naive, central memory and regulatory TCRB repertoires appeared to be more similar among patients than among healthy donors. At VDJ recombination sites, type 1 diabetes patients had fewer insertions and more deleted nucleotides, which implies abnormalities in thymic rearrangement. Only small numbers of individuals were included in the HLA sub-analyses, which left unresolved whether HLA type had any influence on TCRB rearrangement. Because cDNA was sequenced instead of genomic DNA, highly expressing activated cells could be over-represented, though the groups showed no difference in activation or CD3 levels. In all four CD4+ subsets, TCRB CDR3 length was moderately but significantly shorter in type 1 diabetes patients. PCR may preferentially amplify shorter templates, but because patient and control samples were amplified and corrected together, any resulting skew would affect both groups equally.

V loses 6 bases of germline sequence and J loses 4 bases, and the interval between the two ends is 13 bases. The CDR3 starts with the cysteine, ends with the phenylalanine, and has 14 residues. This entry keeps only the CDR3 DNA: 42 bases, framed from base 1. Based on the germline V gene, the CDR1 and CDR2 sequences are SNHLY and FYNNEI. The entire amount of isolated RNA was reverse transcribed using the High Capacity cDNA Reverse Transcription Kit, so the sequenced TCRB transcripts were expressed ones. Naive, central memory and regulatory T cell samples underwent deep immunoSEQ sequencing, averaging roughly 3.3 million total reads per sample. Sorted cells were lysed in RLT buffer, and RNA was extracted using DNase-treated RNeasy Micro or Mini kits according to cell number. Each cell subset was processed on its own to prevent cross-contamination, while patient and healthy donor samples were processed together. Using the immunoSEQ multiplex PCR, TCRB sequences were amplified from cDNA into 87-bp fragments spanning the CDR3 region. Sequencing of the amplicons was done on the Illumina HiSeq platform. The authors processed their data as follows. PCR bias was computationally corrected using synthetic template baselines, reads within Hamming distance 2 were collapsed, and singletons that could not be merged were discarded. By aligning reads against IMGT, V, D and J genes, CDR3 length, and insertions or deletions at six rearrangement sites were assigned. Within each subset, clonotype counts were normalized to sorted cell number, and only after that were true diversity and Gini coefficients computed with the tcR R package. Repertoire sharing was quantified using the overlap coefficient calculated on TCRB nucleotide sequences. The table was pulled from immuneACCESS by TCRdb, which kept in-frame rearrangements only. Such tables lose some clones; where checked, under half of the loss comes from unresolved V genes, and the rest has no known cause. The V and J calls and clone size come from that table; D and trimming were worked out from the DNA. In this sample the table shows some 370,000 clones, around 10% of which occur a single time. The leading ten clones occupy less than 0.65% of the sample.

To note about this clone: Its antigen is unknown. Base qualities are not recorded, but no much larger clone differs from it by a single base.

From each donor, a single peripheral blood sample of 95 to 150 mL on average was drawn into heparinised tubes. A BD FACSAria II and a panel including CD45RO, CCR7, CD25, CD127, CD95 and CD27 were used to sort naive, central memory, regulatory and stem cell-like memory CD4+ T cells. Every sorted population had a purity above 95%. PBMCs were separated immediately by Lymphoprep density gradient centrifugation and were stained directly, without being cultured. Samples were stained and sorted in pairs, with one healthy donor and one patient per experiment, so that batch effects were minimized. Sequencing used central memory CD4+ T cells from blood. Recombination joined TRBV2 with TRBJ2-1; the D gene cannot be resolved reliably. The sequence was collected from a man aged 25-45 years with type 1 diabetes. The nucleotides read TGTGCCAGCAGCTCCCAGGATAAGTACAATGAGCAGTTCTTC. This gives the protein CASSSQDKYNEQFF.